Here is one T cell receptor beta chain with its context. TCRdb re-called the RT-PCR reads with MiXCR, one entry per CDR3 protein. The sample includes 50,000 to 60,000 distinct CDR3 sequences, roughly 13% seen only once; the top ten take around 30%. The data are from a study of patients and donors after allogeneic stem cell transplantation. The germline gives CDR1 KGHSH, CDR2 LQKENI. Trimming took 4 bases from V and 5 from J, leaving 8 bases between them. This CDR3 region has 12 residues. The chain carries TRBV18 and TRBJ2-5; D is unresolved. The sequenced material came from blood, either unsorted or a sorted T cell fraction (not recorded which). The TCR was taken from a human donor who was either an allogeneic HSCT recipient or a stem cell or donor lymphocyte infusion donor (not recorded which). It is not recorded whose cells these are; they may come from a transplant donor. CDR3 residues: CASSLNTETQYF. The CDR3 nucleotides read TGTGCCAGCTCACTAAACACGGAGACCCAGTACTTC. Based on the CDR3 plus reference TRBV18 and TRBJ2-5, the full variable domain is NAGVMQNPRHLVRRRGQEARLRCSPMKGHSHVYWYRQLPEEGLKFMVYLQKENIIDESGMPKERFSAEFPKEGPSILRIQQVVRGDSAAYFCASSLNTETQYFGPGTRLLVL.